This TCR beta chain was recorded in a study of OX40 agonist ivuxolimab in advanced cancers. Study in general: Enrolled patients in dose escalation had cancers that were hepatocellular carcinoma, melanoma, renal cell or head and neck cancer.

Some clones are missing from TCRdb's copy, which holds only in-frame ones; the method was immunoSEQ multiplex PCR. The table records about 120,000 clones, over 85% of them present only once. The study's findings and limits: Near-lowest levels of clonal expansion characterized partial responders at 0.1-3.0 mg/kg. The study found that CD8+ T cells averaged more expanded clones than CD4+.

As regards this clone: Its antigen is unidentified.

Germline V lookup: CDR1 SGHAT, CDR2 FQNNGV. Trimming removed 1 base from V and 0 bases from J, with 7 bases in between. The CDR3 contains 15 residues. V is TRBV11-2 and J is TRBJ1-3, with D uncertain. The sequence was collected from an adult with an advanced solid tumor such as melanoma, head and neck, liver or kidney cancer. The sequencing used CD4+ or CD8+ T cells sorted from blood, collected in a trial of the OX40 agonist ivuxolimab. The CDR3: CASSLGSVSGNTIYF. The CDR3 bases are TGTGCCAGCAGCTTAGGGTCGGTCTCTGGAAACACCATATATTTT.